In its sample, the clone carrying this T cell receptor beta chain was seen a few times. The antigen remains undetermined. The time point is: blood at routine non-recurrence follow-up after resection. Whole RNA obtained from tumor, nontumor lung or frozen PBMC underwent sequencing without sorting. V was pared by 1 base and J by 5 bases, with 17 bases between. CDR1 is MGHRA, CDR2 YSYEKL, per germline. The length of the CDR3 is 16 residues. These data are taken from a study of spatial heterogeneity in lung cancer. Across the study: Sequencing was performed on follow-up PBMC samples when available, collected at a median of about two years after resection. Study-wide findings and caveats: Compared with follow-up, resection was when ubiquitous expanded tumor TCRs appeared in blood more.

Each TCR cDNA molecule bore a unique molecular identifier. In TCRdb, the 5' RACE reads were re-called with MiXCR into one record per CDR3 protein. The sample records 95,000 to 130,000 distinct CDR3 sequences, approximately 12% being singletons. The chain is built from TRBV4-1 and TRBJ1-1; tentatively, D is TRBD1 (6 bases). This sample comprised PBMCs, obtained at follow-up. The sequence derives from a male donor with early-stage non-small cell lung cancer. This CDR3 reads CASSQVTQGGTTEAFF. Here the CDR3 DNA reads TGCGCCAGCAGCCAAGTTACACAGGGCGGAACTACTGAAGCTTTCTTT.